The 18 T cell receptor beta chains below come from one sample, sequenced in a study of blood T cell repertoires in COVID-19. Sequencing used immunoSEQ multiplex PCR; TCRdb keeps in-frame clones, though not all of them. The repertoire consists of fewer than 250,000 clones, with roughly four fifths occurring once and the leading ten covering about 4.5%. The sequenced sample was peripheral blood. These receptor sequences come from a woman aged 65 to 85 with acute or convalescent COVID-19.

This sequence joins TRBV12-3 or TRBV12-4 and TRBJ1-2, with D perhaps matching TRBD1 (6 bases). CDR3 length: 13 amino acids. V was cut by 5 bases and J by 8 bases, with 15 bases left in between. This CDR3 reads CASSPEGVGGYTF. The CDR3 DNA is TGTGCCAGCAGTCCTGAGGGGGTAGGGGGCTACACCTTC.

The chain combines TRBV7-2 with TRBJ2-6, with a possible D match to TRBD1 (5 bases). Trimming removed 4 bases at V and 0 bases at J, with 7 bases between. This CDR3 is built from 15 residues. CDR1 is SGHTA and CDR2 is FQGNSA in the germline V gene. CDR3 DNA sequence: TGTGCCAGCAGCTCGGACATCTCTGGGGCCAACGTCCTGACTTTC. As protein: CASSSDISGANVLTF.

This chain joins TRBV19 and TRBJ1-5; the match to TRBD1 covers 10 bases. The CDR3 totals 16 residues. The germline V gene encodes CDR1 LNHDA and CDR2 SQIVND (reference sequence). V was pared by 3 bases and J by 4 bases, with 6 bases of the junction left unmatched. This CDR3 is CASSMSGTGVNQPQHF. CDR3 in DNA: TGTGCCAGTAGTATGTCAGGGACAGGGGTAAATCAGCCCCAGCATTTT.

The CDR3 nucleotides read TGTGCCAGCAGCGGACCCGGGGTAAGGGAGCCCCAGCATTTT. Translated, it gives CASSGPGVREPQHF. The chain joins TRBV7-2 to TRBJ1-5; D ambiguous. The CDR3 contains 14 residues. Trimming removed 5 bases from V and 8 bases from J, with 16 bases in between. The germline gives CDR1 SGHTA, CDR2 FQGNSA.

The chain links TRBV4-1 to TRBJ2-3, with TRBD2 matching 7 bases. The germline gives CDR1 MGHRA, CDR2 YSYEKL. The V segment lost 4 bases and the J segment 6 bases; nucleotides outside the gene matches: 13. The CDR3 runs 16 residues. The CDR3 DNA is TGCGCCAGCAGCCGCCTTGCTAGCGGAGATAGGGATACGCAGTATTTT. This translates into CASSRLASGDRDTQYF.

The chain is built from TRBV10-3 and TRBJ1-6; no definite D call. The germline CDR1 and CDR2 sequences are ENHRY and SYGVKD. CDR3 length equals 17 residues. Between the trimmed V and J ends, which lost 3 bases and 0 bases, there was a span of 12 bases. The CDR3 coding sequence is TGTGCCATCAGTGATCGGTCTCTGAGCTCCTATAATTCACCCCTCCACTTT. As protein: CAISDRSLSSYNSPLHF.

The chain joins TRBV4-3 to TRBJ1-5; D gene unclear. CDR3 length: 15 amino acids. V shed 0 bases and J shed 2 bases, with 8 bases lying between them. Per the germline V gene, CDR1 is LGHNA and CDR2 is YSLEER. CDR3: CASSQDRYGNQPQHF. DNA for the CDR3: TGCGCCAGCAGCCAAGACCGTTATGGCAATCAGCCCCAGCATTTT.

This clone was observed once. The CDR3 loop is CASSLGAAGEKLFF. In nucleotides, the CDR3 is TGTGCCAGCAGCCTCGGCGCGGCGGGAGAAAAACTGTTTTTT. The chain uses TRBV3-1 (or the pseudogene TRBV3-2) and TRBJ1-4; D unresolved. The germline V and J ends were trimmed by 4 bases and 8 bases, with 14 bases remaining between them. Germline V gene data show CDR1 as LGHDT and CDR2 as YNNKEL (reference sequence). This CDR3 comprises 14 residues.

The V gene is TRBV9, the J gene TRBJ1-6; D is perhaps TRBD1 (6 bases). This CDR3 spans 15 amino acids. Germline V lookup: CDR1 SGDLS, CDR2 YYNGEE. The V end lost 0 bases, the J end lost 10 bases, and 14 bases lay between the germline ends. CDR3 sequence: CASSVETGPNSPLHF. The DNA of the CDR3 is TGTGCCAGCAGCGTAGAGACAGGCCCAAACTCACCCCTCCACTTT.

The chain combines TRBV6-2 or TRBV6-3 with TRBJ2-1; 8 bases map to TRBD2. With 5 bases clipped from V and 10 bases from J, the junction kept 10 bases outside the gene matches. CDR3 length equals 14 residues. Per the germline V gene, CDR1 is MNHEY and CDR2 is SVGEGT. The CDR3 bases are TGTGCCAGCAGTGCAGCGGGGGCCGGTTGGGAGCAGTTCTTC. Its protein is CASSAAGAGWEQFF.

This chain uses TRBV5-4 with TRBJ1-3, with D perhaps matching TRBD1 (5 bases). Trimming took 3 bases from V and 4 from J, leaving 11 bases between them. The CDR3 extends over 14 amino acids. In germline, CDR1 is SGHNT, CDR2 YYREEE (reference sequence). CDR3: CASSSAGSGNTIYF. The CDR3 nucleotides read TGTGCCAGCAGCTCGGCAGGGTCCGGAAACACCATATATTTT.

The chain carries TRBV5-4 and TRBJ2-5; D unclear. Per the germline V gene, CDR1 is SGHNT and CDR2 is YYREEE (reference sequence). V was clipped by 3 bases and J by 5 bases, with 8 bases between them. CDR3 size: 12 residues. The CDR3 here is CASSYSLETQYF. CDR3 bases: TGTGCCAGCAGCTATAGTCTGGAGACCCAGTACTTC.

The V gene is TRBV7-2, the J gene TRBJ2-2; 8 nucleotides agree with TRBD2. V dropped 2 bases and J dropped 4; count of bases not matched to a gene: 9. This CDR3 spans 17 amino acids. Germline loops: CDR1 SGHTA, CDR2 FQGNSA. In nucleotides, the CDR3 is TGTGCCAGCAGCTTATTGGGCGGGGGGACGGGCACCGGGGAGCTGTTTTTT. This encodes CASSLLGGGTGTGELFF.

V gene TRBV6-5 combines with J gene TRBJ2-7, with D possibly TRBD2 on 6 matching bases. V shed 4 bases and J shed 1 base, with 14 bases lying between them. This CDR3 is built from 15 residues. From germline, CDR1 is MNHEY and CDR2 SVGAGI. CDR3 sequence reads: CASSWVPSASYEQYF. The CDR3 DNA is TGTGCCAGCAGTTGGGTTCCTAGCGCGTCCTACGAGCAGTACTTC.

The V gene is TRBV10-3, the J gene TRBJ1-2, with D tentatively TRBD1 (5 bases). Germline CDR1 ENHRY, CDR2 SYGVKD. This CDR3 region has 15 residues. V lost 6 bases to trimming and J lost 4 bases, with 18 bases between them. The CDR3 spells CAISLTTQGFYGYTF. DNA for the CDR3: TGTGCCATCAGCCTAACAACCCAGGGATTCTATGGCTACACCTTC.

The rearrangement uses TRBV9 and TRBJ1-4; the match to TRBD1 covers 7 bases. This CDR3 is built from 15 residues. Losses at the gene ends were 4 bases for V and 7 bases for J; bases not matched to a gene: 10. Looked up from germline, CDR1 is SGDLS and CDR2 is YYNGEE. CDR3 in amino acids: CASSIRQGSGEKLFF. The DNA of the CDR3 is TGTGCCAGCAGCATAAGACAGGGCTCGGGTGAAAAACTGTTTTTT.

The gene calls are TRBV6-6 and TRBJ1-6; maybe TRBD1 (5 bases). CDR3 length: 11 residues. The germline V and J ends were trimmed by 8 bases and 10 bases, with 9 bases remaining between them. Germline-derived CDR1 and CDR2 are MNHNY and SVGAGI (reference sequence). The CDR3 region is CASAGNSPLHF. CDR3 coding DNA: TGTGCCAGCGCAGGGAACTCACCCCTCCACTTT.

The chain employs TRBV5-1 and TRBJ2-1; 7 bases match TRBD2. The CDR3 is 12 residues long. V shed 4 bases, J shed 9 bases, and the junction held 4 bases outside the gene matches. Germline CDR1 and CDR2: SGHRS and YFSETQ. The CDR3 nucleotides read TGCGCCAGCAGCCCTGGGGGGGGTGAGCAGTTCTTC. This translates into CASSPGGGEQFF.